This T cell receptor (beta chain) is from a study of cytomegalovirus exposure and HLA in healthy donors. For the study at large: Early on, a data release was issued that held approximately 92 million unique TCRs from HLA-typed donors.

The PCR was carried out with 60 Vbeta primers and 13 Jbeta primers. The protocol was immunoSEQ multiplex PCR, while the TCRdb copy is restricted to in-frame clones and leaves out a portion. The sample lists fewer than 150,000 clones, 15% seen once, with over 1.5% in the top ten. Germline trimming cut 5 bases from V and 5 bases from J; bases unmatched to any gene: 5. Per the germline V gene, CDR1 is MNHEY and CDR2 is SVGAGI. This CDR3 has 13 amino acids. This chain joins TRBV6-5 and TRBJ1-2; 7 nucleotides line up with TRBD1. This TCR was recovered from a woman younger than 30 in good health and CMV-seronegative. What was sequenced was PBMCs. The CDR3 nucleotides are TGTGCCAGCAGTATTGACAGGGAGTATGGCTACACCTTC. Translating gives CASSIDREYGYTF.